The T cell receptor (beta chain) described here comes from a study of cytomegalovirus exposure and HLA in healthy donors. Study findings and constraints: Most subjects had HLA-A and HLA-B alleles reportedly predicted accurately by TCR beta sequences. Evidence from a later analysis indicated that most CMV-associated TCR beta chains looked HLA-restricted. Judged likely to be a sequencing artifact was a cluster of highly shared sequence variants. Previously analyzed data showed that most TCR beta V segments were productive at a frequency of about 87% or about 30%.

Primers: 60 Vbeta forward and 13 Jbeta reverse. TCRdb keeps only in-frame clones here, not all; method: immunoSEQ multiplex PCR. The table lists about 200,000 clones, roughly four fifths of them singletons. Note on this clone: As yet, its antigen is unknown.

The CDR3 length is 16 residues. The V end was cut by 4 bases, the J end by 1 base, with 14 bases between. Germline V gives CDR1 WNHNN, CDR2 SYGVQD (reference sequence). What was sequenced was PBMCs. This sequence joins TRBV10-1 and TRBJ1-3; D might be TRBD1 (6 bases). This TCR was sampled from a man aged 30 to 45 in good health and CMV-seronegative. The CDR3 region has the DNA TGCGCCAGCAGTGCTGGGGGGGCTCTTTCTGGAAACACCATATATTTT. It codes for CASSAGGALSGNTIYF.